This T cell receptor beta chain comes out of a study of T cells in severe cutaneous drug reactions (dated by TCRdb to between 2019 and 2020). Background on the whole study: Patients were recruited between the early 2010s and the late 2010s from Taiwan, Thailand and a European registry network. Only patients with a probable or definite SJS/TEN or DRESS diagnosis by RegiSCAR criteria were enrolled. The culprit drug was assigned using the Naranjo algorithm and the ALDEN drug causality algorithm. Blister fluids/cells, PBMC and other biological samples were taken from patients in the acute stage or the recovery stage. The study paired bulk TCR sequencing with single-cell sequencing, quantitative PCR validation, functional assays and transgenic mouse experiments. To build the libraries, iRepertoire multiplex PCR was used, and the authors pointed to a comparison in which iRepertoire and 5' RACE methods, with or without UMI, captured abundant clonotypes similarly. On the study overall, not on this receptor specifically: All seven CBZ-SJS/TEN blister samples contained a public TCRbeta CDR3 (mean roughly 15%), which was undetectable or scarce in tolerant-control and healthy-donor PBMC. CBZ-SJS/TEN patients showed strongly increased TRBV12-4 usage, with an average of roughly 32% in blister cells and 4% to 6% in PBMC. The authors stated that further study is still needed to find out whether the public TCR applies more generally to SJS/TEN caused by other drugs.

Spanning cysteine to phenylalanine, the CDR3 consists of 14 amino acids. No DNA sequence was recorded. The donors whose samples were sequenced had carbamazepine-induced Stevens-Johnson syndrome or toxic epidermal necrolysis (CBZ-SJS/TEN). The peripheral blood repertoires were taken from CBZ-SJS/TEN patients of two origins, about 5 Han Chinese and six European. Next-generation sequencing was used to profile the T cell receptor repertoires of patients with drug-induced severe cutaneous adverse reactions in a search for drug-specific clonotypes. RNA was isolated either from blister cells of skin lesions or from peripheral blood mononuclear cells. Library preparation used the iRepertoire multiplex PCR system with TCR subtype-specific primers for both bulk and single-cell sequencing. Multiplex PCR using primers aimed at the V, D and J gene regions produced the bulk TCR beta libraries. Each sample contributed roughly 90-500 ng of RNA as input for preparing the bulk TCR library. An Illumina MiSeq was used to sequence the bulk TCR beta amplicons. Per the authors' processing: Sample misassignments and low-quality sequencing reads were filtered out during quality control steps. The amino acids lying between the V-gene Y[YFLI]C motif and the J-segment [FW]GXGT motif were defined as CDR3. The IMGT database served as the reference for assigning TRBV and TRBJ genes and CDR3 clonotypes. TRBV expression in each sample was normalized to the mean of the same gene in PBMC from 44 healthy donors. Reprocessed by TCRdb, the reads give a single entry per CDR3 protein sequence, without DNA. It is TCRdb's table, rather than the study itself, that gives the V and J calls and clone size. The data table for this sample lists some 5,000 distinct CDR3 sequences. 15% of the sample belongs to the ten largest clones.

Comment on this clonotype: This receptor's antigen is unknown.

The receptor's source is a human donor with a severe cutaneous adverse drug reaction. The specimen sequenced was PBMCs. The rearrangement joined TRBV12-3 or TRBV12-4 to TRBJ1-1. The CDR3 here reads CASSYGIWSTEAFF.